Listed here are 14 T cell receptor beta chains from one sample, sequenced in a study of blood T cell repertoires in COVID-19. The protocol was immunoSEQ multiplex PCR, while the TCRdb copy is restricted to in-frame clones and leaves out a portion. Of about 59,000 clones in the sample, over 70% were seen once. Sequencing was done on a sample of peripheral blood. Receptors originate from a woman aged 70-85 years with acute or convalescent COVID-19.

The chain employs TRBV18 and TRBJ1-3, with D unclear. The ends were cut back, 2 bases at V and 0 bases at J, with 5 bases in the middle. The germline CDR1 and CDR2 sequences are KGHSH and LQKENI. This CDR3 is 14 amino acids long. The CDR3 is CASSPSGSGNTIYF. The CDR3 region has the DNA TGTGCCAGCTCACCAAGCGGCTCTGGAAACACCATATATTTT.

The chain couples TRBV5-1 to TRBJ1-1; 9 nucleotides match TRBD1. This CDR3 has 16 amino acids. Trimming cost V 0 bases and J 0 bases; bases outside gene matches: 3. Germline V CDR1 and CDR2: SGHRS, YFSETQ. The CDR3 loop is CASSLGRTGVNTEAFF. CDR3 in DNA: TGCGCCAGCAGCTTGGGACGGACAGGGGTGAACACTGAAGCTTTCTTT. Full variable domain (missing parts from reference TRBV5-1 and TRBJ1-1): KAGVTQTPRYLIKTRGQQVTLSCSPISGHRSVSWYQQTPGQGLQFLFEYFSETQRNKGNFPGRFSGRQFSNSRSEMNVSTLELGDSALYLCASSLGRTGVNTEAFFGQGTRLTVV.

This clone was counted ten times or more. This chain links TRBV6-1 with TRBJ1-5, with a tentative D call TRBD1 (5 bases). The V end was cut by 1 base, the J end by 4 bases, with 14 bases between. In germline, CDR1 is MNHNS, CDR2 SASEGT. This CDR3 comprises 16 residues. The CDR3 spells CASSEGGRSKNQPQHF. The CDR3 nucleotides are TGTGCCAGCAGTGAAGGGGGCAGGTCGAAGAATCAGCCCCAGCATTTT.

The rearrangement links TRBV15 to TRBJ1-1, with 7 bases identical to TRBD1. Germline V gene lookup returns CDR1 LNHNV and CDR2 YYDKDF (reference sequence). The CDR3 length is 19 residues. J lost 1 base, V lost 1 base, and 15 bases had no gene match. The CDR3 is CATSRAPGGIPVGNTEAFF. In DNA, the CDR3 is TGTGCCACCAGCAGAGCACCAGGGGGAATACCGGTCGGGAACACTGAAGCTTTCTTT.

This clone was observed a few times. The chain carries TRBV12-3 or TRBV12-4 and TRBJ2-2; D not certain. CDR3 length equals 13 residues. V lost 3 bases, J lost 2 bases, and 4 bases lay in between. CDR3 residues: CASSFFNTGELFF. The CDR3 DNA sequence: TGTGCCAGCAGTTTCTTCAACACCGGGGAGCTGTTTTTT.

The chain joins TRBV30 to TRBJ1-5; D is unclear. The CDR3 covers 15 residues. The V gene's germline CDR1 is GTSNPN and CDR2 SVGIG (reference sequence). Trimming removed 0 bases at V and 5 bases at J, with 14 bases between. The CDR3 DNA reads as TGTGCCTGGAGTGTTCTGGGGAGGTTGGATCAGCCCCAGCATTTT. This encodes CAWSVLGRLDQPQHF.

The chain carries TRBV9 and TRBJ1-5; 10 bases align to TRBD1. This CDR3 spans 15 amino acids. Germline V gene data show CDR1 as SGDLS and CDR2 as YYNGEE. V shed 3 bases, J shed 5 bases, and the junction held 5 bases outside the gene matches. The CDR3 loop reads CASSAGTGVYQPQHF. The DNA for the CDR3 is TGTGCCAGCAGCGCCGGGACAGGGGTCTATCAGCCCCAGCATTTT.

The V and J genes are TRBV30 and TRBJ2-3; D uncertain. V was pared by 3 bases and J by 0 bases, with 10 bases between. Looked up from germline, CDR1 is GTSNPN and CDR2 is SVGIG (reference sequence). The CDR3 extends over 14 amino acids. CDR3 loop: CAWSRGTSTDTQYF. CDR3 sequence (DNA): TGTGCCTGGAGCAGAGGCACTAGCACAGATACGCAGTATTTT.

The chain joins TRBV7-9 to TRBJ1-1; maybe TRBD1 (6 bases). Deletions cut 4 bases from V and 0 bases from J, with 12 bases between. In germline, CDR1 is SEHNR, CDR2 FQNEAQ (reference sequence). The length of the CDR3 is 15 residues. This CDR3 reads CASSSGGAMNTEAFF. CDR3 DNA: TGTGCCAGCAGCTCCGGGGGGGCCATGAACACTGAAGCTTTCTTT.

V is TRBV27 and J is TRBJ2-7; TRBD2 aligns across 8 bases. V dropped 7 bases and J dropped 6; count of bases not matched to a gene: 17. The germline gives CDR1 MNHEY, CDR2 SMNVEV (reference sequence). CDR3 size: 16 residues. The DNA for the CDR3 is TGTGCCAGCACACAAGGGACTAGGGATCTTCCGGGCGAGCAGTACTTC. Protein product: CASTQGTRDLPGEQYF.

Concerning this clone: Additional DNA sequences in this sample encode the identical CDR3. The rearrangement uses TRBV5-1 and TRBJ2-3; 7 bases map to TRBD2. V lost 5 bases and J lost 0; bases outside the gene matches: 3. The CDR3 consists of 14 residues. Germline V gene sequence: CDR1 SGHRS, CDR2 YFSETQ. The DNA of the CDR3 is TGCGCCAGCAGGGGAGCGGGGAGCACAGATACGCAGTATTTT. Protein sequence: CASRGAGSTDTQYF.

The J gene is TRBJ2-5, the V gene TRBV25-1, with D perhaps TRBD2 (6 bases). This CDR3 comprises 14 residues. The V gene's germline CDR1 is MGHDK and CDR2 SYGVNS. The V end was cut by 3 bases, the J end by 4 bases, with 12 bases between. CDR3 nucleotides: TGTGCCAGCAGTGATTCCGGGGGTGGAGAGACCCAGTACTTC. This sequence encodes CASSDSGGGETQYF.

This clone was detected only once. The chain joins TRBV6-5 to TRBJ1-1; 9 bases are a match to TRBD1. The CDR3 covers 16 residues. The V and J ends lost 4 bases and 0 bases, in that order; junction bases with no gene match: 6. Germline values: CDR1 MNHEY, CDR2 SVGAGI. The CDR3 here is CASSLQGANLNTEAFF. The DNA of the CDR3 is TGTGCCAGCAGTTTACAGGGGGCGAATTTGAACACTGAAGCTTTCTTT.

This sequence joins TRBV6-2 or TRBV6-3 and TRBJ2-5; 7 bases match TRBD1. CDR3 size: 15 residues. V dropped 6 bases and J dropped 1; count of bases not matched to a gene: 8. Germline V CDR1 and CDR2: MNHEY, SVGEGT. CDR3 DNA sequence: TGTGCCAGCAGCTTACTGGACAGGCTCCAAGAGACCCAGTACTTC. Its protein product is CASSLLDRLQETQYF.